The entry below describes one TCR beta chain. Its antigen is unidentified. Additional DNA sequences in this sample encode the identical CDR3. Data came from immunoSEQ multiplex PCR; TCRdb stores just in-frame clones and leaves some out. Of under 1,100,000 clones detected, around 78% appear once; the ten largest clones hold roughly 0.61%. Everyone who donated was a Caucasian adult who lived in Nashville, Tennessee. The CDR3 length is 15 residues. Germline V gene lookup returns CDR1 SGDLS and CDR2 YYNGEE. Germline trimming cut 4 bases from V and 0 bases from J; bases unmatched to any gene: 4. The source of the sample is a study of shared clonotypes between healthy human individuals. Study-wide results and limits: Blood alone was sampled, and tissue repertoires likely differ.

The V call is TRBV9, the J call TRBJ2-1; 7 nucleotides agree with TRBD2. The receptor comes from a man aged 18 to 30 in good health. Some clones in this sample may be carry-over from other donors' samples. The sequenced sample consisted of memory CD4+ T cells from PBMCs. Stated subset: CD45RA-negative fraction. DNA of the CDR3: TGTGCCAGCAGCCCCGGCGGGAGCTCCTACAATGAGCAGTTCTTC. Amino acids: CASSPGGSSYNEQFF.